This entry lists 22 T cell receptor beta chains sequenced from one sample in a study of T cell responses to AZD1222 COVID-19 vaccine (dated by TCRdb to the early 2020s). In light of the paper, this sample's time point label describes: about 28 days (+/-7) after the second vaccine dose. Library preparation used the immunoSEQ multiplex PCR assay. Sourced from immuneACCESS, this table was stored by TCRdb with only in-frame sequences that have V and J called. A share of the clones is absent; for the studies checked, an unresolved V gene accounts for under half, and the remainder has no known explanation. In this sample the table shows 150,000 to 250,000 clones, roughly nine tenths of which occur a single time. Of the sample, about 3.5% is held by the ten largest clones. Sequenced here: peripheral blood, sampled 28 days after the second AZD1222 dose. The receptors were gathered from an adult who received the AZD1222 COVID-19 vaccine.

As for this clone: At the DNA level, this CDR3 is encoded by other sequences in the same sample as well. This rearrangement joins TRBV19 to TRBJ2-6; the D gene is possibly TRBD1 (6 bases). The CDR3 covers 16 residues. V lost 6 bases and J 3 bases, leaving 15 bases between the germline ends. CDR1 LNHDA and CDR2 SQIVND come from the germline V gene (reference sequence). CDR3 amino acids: CASRRDTPVGANVLTF. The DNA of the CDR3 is TGTGCCAGTAGACGGGACACGCCGGTTGGGGCCAACGTCCTGACTTTC.

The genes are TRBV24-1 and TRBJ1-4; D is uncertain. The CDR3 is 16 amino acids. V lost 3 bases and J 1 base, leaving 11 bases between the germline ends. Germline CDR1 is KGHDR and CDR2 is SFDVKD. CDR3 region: CATSDGLGRTNEKLFF. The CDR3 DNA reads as TGTGCCACCAGTGATGGCCTCGGGAGAACTAATGAAAAACTGTTTTTT.

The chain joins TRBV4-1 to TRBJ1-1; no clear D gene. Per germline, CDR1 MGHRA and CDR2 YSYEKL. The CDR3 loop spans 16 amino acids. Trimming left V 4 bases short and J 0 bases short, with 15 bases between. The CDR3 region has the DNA TGCGCCAGCAGCCCCTCCACGGGAGGCATGAACACTGAAGCTTTCTTT. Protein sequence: CASSPSTGGMNTEAFF.

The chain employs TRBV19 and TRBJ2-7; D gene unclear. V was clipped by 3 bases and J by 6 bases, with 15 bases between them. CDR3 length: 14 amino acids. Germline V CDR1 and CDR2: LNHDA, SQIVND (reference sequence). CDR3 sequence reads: CASSMGQVPFEQYF. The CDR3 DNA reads TGTGCCAGTAGTATGGGTCAGGTTCCCTTCGAGCAGTACTTC.

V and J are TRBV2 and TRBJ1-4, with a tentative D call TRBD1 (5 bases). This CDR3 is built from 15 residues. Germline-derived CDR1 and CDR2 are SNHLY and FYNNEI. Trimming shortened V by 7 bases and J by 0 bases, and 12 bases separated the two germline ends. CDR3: CASIRGNPTNEKLFF. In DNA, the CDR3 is TGTGCCAGCATTCGGGGGAACCCAACTAATGAAAAACTGTTTTTT.

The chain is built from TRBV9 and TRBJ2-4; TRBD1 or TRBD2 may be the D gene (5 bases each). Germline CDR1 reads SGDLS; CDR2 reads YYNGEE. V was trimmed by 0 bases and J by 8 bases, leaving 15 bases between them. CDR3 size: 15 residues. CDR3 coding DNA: TGTGCCAGCAGCGTAGGCCGGGACCCCGTCCACATTCAGTACTTC. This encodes CASSVGRDPVHIQYF.

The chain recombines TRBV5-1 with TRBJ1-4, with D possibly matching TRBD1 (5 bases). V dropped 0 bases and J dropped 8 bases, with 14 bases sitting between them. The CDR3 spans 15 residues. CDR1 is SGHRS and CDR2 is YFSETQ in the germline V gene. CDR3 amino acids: CASSLGGFQLEKLFF. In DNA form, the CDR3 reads TGCGCCAGCAGCTTGGGGGGCTTCCAGTTGGAAAAACTGTTTTTT.

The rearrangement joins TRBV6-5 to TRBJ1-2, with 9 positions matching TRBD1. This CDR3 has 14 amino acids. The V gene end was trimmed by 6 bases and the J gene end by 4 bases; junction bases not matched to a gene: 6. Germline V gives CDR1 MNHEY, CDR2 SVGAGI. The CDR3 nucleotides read TGTGCCAGCAGCTCGGGACAGGGACCCTATGGCTACACCTTC. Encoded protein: CASSSGQGPYGYTF.

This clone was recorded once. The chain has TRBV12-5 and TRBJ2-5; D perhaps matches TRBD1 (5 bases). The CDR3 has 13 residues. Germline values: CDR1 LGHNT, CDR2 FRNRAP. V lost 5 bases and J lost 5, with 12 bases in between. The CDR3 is CASGPGFRETQYF. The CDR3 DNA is TGTGCTAGTGGTCCAGGGTTTCGGGAGACCCAGTACTTC.

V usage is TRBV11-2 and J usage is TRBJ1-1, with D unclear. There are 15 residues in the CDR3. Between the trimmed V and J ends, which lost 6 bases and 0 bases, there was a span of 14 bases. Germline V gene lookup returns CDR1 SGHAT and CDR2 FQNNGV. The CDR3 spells CASRSLGLMNTEAFF. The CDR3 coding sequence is TGTGCCAGCAGGAGTCTCGGACTTATGAACACTGAAGCTTTCTTT.

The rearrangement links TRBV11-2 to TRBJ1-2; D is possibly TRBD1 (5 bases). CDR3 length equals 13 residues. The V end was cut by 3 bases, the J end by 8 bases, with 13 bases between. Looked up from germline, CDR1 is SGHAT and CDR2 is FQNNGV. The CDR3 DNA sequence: TGTGCCAGCAGCTTGATTCCCGGGGACGGCTACACCTTC. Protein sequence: CASSLIPGDGYTF.

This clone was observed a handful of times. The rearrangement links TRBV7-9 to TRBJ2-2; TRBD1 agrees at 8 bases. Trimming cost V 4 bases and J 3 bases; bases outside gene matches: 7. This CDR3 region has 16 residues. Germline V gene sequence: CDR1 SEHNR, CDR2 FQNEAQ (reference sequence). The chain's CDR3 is CASSSWTGSYTGELFF. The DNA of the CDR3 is TGTGCCAGCAGCTCCTGGACAGGGTCCTACACCGGGGAGCTGTTTTTT.

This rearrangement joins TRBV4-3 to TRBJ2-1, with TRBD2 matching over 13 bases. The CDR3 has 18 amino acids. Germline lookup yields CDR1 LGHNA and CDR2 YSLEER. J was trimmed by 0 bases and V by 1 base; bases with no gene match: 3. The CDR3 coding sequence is TGCGCCAGCAGCCAAGGGACTAGCGGGAGTAGCTCCTACAATGAGCAGTTCTTC. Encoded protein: CASSQGTSGSSSYNEQFF.

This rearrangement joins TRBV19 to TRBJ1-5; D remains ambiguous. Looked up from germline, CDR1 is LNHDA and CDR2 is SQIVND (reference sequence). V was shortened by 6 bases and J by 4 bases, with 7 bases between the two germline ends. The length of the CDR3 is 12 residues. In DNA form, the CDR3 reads TGTGCCAGTAGCCCTCTTAATCAGCCCCAGCATTTT. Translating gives CASSPLNQPQHF. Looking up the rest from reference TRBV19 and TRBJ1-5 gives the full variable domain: DGGITQSPKYLFRKEGQNVTLSCEQNLNHDAMYWYRQDPGQGLRLIYYSQIVNDFQKGDIAEGYSVSREKKESFPLTVTSAQKNPTAFYLCASSPLNQPQHFGDGTRLSIL.

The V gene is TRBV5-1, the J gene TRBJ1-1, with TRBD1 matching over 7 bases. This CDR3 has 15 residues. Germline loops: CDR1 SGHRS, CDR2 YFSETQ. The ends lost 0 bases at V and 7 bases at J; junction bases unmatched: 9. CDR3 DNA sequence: TGCGCCAGCAGCTTGGCCTCAGGGGGGATCGGTGAAGCTTTCTTT. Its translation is CASSLASGGIGEAFF.

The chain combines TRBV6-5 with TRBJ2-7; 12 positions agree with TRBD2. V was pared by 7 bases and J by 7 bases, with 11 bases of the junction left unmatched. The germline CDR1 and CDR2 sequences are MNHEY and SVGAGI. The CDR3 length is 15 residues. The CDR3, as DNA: TGTGCCAGCACCATGCTAGCGGGAGGGCCGTATGAGCAGTACTTC. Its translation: CASTMLAGGPYEQYF.

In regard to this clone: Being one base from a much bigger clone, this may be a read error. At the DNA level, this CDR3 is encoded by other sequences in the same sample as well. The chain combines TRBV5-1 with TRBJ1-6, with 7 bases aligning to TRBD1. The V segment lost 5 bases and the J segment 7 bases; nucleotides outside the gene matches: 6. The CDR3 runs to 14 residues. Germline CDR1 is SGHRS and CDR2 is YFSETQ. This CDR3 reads CASSRAGGNSPLHF. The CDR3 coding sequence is TGCGCCAGCAGTCGGGCAGGGGGGAATTCACCCCTCCACTTT.

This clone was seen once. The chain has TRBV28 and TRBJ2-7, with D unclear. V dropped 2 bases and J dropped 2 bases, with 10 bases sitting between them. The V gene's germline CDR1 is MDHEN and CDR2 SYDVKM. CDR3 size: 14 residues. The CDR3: CASSLPHPPYEQYF. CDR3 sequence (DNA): TGTGCCAGCAGTTTACCCCACCCTCCCTACGAGCAGTACTTC.

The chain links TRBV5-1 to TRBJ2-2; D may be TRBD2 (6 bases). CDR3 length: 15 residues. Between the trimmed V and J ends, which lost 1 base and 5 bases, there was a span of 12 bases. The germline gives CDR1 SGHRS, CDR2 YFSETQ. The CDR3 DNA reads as TGCGCCAGCAGCTTGCCTAGCGATAGGACCGGGGAGCTGTTTTTT. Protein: CASSLPSDRTGELFF.

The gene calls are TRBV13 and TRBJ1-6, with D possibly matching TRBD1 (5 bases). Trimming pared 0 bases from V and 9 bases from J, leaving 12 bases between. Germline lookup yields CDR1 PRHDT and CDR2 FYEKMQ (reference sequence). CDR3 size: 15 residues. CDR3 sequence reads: CASSLGTAGISPLHF. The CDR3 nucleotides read TGTGCCAGCAGCTTAGGGACAGCGGGTATTTCACCCCTCCACTTT.

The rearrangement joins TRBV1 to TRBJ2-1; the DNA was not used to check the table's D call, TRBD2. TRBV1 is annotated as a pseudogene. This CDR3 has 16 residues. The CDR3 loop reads CTSSQARLAGVSVQFF. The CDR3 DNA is TGCACCAGCAGCCAAGCGAGGCTAGCGGGAGTTTCGGTGCAGTTCTTC.

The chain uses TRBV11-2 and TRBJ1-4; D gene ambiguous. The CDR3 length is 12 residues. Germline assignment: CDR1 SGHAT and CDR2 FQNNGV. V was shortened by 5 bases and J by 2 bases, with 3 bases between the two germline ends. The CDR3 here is CASSRTNEKLFF. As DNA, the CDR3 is TGTGCCAGCAGCAGGACTAATGAAAAACTGTTTTTT.